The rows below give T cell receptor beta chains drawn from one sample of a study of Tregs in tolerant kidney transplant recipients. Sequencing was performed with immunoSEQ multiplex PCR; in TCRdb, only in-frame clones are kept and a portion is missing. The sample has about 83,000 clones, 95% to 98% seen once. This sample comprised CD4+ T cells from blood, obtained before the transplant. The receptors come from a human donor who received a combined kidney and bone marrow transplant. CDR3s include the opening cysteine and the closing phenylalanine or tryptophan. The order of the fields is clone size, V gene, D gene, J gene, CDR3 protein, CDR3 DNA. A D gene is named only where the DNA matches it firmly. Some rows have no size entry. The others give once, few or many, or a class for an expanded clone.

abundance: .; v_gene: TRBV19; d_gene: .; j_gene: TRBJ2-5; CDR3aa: CASSWMRGETQYF; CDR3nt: TGTGCCAGTAGCTGGATGAGGGGGGAGACCCAGTACTTC
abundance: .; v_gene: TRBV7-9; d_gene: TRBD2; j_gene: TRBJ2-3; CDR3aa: CASSSRGGGTDTQYF; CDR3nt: TGTGCCAGCAGCTCTCGGGGGGGCGGCACAGATACGCAGTATTTT
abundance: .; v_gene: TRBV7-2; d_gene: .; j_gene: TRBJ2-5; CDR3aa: CASSPAETQYF; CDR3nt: TGTGCCAGCAGCCCCGCGGAGACCCAGTACTTC
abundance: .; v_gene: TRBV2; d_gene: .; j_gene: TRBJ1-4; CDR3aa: CASLRDNHEKLFF; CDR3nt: TGTGCCAGTCTCCGGGACAACCATGAAAAACTGTTTTTT
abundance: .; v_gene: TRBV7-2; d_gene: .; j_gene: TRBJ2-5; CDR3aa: CASSLEGSQGTQYF; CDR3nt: TGTGCCAGCAGCTTAGAGGGTTCTCAGGGGACCCAGTACTTC
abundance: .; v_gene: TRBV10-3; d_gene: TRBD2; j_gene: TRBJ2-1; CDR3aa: CAISVKTVAGGPSYNEQFF; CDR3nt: TGTGCCATCAGTGTCAAAACGGTAGCGGGGGGGCCCTCCTACAATGAGCAGTTCTTC
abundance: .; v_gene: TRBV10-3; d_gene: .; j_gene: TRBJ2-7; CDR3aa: CAISDTGFYEQYF; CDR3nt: TGTGCCATCAGTGATACAGGATTTTACGAGCAGTACTTC
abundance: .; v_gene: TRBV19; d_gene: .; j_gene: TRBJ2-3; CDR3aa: CASSGEGVRDTQYF; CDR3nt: TGTGCCAGTAGTGGGGAAGGGGTACGAGATACGCAGTATTTT
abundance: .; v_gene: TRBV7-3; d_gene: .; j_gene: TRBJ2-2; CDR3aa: CASRTGHTGELFF; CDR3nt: TGTGCCAGCCGAACAGGTCACACCGGGGAGCTGTTTTTT
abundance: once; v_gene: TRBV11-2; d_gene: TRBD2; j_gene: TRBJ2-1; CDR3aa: CASKAGGPYNEQFF; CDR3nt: TGTGCCAGCAAGGCGGGGGGCCCCTACAATGAGCAGTTCTTC
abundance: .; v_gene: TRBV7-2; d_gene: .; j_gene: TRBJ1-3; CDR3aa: CASSPQGFTGNTIYF; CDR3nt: TGTGCCAGCAGCCCTCAGGGTTTCACTGGAAACACCATATATTTT
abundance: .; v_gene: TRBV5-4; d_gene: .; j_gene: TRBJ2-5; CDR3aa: CASSLGTTKETQYF; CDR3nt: TGTGCCAGCAGCTTGGGGACTACAAAAGAGACCCAGTACTTC
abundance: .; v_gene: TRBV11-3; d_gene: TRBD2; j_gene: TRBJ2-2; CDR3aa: CATRVAGVGTGELFF; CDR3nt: TGTGCCACCCGAGTAGCGGGAGTAGGGACCGGGGAGCTGTTTTTT
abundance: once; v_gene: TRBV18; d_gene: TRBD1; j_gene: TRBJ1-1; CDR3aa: CASSPTGWDTEAFF; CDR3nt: TGTGCCAGCTCACCGACAGGGTGGGACACTGAAGCTTTCTTT